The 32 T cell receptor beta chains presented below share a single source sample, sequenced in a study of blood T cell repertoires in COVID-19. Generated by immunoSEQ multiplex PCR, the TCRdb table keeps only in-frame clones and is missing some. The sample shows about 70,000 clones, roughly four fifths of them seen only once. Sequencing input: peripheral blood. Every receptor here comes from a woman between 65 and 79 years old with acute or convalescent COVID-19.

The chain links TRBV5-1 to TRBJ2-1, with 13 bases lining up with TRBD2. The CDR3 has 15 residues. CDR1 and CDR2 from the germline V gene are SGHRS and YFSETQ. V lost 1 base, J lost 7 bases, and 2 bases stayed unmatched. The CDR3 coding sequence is TGCGCCAGCAGCTTGTGGACTAGCGGGAGAAATGAGCAGTTCTTC. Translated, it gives CASSLWTSGRNEQFF.

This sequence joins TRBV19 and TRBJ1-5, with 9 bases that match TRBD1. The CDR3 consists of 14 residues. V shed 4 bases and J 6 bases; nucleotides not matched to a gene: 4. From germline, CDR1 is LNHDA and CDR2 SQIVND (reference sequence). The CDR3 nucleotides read TGTGCCAGTAGTACAAGGGACAGGGCTCAGCCCCAGCATTTT. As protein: CASSTRDRAQPQHF.

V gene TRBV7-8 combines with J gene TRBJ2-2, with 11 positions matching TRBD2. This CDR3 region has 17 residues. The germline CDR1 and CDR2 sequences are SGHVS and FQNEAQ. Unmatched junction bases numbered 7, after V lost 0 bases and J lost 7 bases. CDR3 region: CASSLALAGGAVGELFF. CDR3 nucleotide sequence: TGTGCCAGCAGCTTAGCGCTAGCGGGAGGAGCTGTCGGGGAGCTGTTTTTT. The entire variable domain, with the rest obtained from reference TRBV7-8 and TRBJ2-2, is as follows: GAGVSQSPRYKVAKRGQDVALRCDPISGHVSLFWYQQALGQGPEFLTYFQNEAQLDKSGLPSDRFFAERPEGSVSTLKIQRTQQEDSAVYLCASSLALAGGAVGELFFGEGSRLTVL.

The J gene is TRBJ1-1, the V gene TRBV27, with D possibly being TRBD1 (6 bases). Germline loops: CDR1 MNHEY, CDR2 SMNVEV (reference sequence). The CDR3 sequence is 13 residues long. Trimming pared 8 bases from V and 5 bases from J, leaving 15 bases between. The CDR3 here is CASGPQGRTEAFF. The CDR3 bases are TGTGCCAGCGGTCCTCAGGGGCGTACTGAAGCTTTCTTT.

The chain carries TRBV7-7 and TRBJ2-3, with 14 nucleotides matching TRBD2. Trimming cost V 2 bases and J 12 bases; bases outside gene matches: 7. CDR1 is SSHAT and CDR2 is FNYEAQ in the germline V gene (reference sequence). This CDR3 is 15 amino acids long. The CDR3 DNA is TGTGCCAGCAGCTTATCCGGACTAGCGGGAGGTAAACAGTATTTT. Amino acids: CASSLSGLAGGKQYF.

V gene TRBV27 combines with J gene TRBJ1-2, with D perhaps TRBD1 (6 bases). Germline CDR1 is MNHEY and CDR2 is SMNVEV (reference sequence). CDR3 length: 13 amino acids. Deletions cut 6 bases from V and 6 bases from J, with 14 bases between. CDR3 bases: TGTGCCAGCAGACCAACAGGGTCAAATGGCTACACCTTC. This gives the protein CASRPTGSNGYTF.

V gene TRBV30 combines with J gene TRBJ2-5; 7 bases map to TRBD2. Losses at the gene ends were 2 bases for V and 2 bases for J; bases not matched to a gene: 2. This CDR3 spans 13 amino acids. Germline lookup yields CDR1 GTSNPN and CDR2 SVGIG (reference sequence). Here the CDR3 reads CAWSRGLQETQYF. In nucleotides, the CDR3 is TGTGCCTGGAGTCGGGGACTACAAGAGACCCAGTACTTC. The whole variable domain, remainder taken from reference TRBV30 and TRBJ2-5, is SQTIHQWPATLVQPVGSPLSLECTVEGTSNPNLYWYRQAAGRGLQLLFYSVGIGQISSEVPQNLSASRPQDRQFILSSKKLLLSDSGFYLCAWSRGLQETQYFGPGTRLLVL.

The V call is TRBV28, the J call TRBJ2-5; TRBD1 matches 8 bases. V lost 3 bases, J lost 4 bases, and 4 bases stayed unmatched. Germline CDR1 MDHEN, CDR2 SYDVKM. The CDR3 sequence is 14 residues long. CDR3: CASSLAGGRETQYF. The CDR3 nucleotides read TGTGCCAGCAGTTTGGCAGGGGGCCGAGAGACCCAGTACTTC. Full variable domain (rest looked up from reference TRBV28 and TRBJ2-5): DVKVTQSSRYLVKRTGEKVFLECVQDMDHENMFWYRQDPGLGLRLIYFSYDVKMKEKGDIPEGYSVSREKKERFSLILESASTNQTSMYLCASSLAGGRETQYFGPGTRLLVL.

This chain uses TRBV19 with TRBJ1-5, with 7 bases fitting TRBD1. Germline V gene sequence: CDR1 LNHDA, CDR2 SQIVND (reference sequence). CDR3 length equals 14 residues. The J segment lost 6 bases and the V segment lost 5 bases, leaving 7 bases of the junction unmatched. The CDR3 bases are TGTGCCAGTAGTTTTCAGGGGGTAGCTCAGCCCCAGCATTTT. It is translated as CASSFQGVAQPQHF.

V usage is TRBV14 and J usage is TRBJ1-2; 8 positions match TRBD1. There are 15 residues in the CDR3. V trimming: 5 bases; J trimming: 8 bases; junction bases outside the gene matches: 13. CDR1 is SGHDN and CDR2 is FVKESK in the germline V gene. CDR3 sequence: CASSYRQGQRAGYTF. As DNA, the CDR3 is TGTGCCAGCAGCTACCGACAGGGGCAAAGAGCGGGCTACACCTTC.

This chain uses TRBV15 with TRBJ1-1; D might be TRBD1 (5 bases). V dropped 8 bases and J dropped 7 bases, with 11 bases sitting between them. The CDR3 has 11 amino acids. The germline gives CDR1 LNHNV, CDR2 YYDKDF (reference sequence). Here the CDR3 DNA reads TGTGCCACCGGGGCAGACCTTGAAGCTTTCTTT. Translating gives CATGADLEAFF. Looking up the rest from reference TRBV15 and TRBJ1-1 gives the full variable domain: DAMVIQNPRYQVTQFGKPVTLSCSQTLNHNVMYWYQQKSSQAPKLLFHYYDKDFNNEADTPDNFQSRRPNTSFCFLDIRSPGLGDTAMYLCATGADLEAFFGQGTRLTVV.

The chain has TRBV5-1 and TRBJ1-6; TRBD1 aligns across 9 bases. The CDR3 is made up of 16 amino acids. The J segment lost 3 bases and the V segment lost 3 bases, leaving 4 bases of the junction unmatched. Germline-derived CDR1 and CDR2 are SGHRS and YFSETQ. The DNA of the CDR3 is TGCGCCAGCAGCTCGGGACAGGGATACTATAATTCACCCCTCCACTTT. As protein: CASSSGQGYYNSPLHF.

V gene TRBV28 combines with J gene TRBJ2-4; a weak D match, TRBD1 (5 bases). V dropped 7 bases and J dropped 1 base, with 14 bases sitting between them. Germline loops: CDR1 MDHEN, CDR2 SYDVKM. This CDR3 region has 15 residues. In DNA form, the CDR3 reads TGTGCCAGCATTCCTCTAGGGGTGGCCAAAAACATTCAGTACTTC. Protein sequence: CASIPLGVAKNIQYF.

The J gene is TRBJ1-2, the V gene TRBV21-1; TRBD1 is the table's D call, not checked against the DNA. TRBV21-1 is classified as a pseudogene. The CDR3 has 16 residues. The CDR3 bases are TGTGCCAGCAGCAAGCCCGGACAGGGGAGGGATAATGGCTACACCTTC. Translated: CASSKPGQGRDNGYTF.

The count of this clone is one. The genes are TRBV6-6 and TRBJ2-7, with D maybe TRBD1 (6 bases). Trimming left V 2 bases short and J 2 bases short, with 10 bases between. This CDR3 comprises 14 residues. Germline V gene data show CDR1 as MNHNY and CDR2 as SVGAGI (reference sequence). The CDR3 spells CASSYGSGAYEQYF. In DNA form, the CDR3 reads TGTGCCAGCAGTTACGGCTCAGGGGCCTACGAGCAGTACTTC.

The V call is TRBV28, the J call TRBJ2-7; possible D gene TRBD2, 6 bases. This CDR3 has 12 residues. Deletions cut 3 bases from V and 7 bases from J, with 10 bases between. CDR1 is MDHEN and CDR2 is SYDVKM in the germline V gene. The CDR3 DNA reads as TGTGCCAGCAGTTTTGGGCGGGGAGAGCAGTACTTC. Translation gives CASSFGRGEQYF. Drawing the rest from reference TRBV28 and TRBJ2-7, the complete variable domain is DVKVTQSSRYLVKRTGEKVFLECVQDMDHENMFWYRQDPGLGLRLIYFSYDVKMKEKGDIPEGYSVSREKKERFSLILESASTNQTSMYLCASSFGRGEQYFGPGTRLTVT.

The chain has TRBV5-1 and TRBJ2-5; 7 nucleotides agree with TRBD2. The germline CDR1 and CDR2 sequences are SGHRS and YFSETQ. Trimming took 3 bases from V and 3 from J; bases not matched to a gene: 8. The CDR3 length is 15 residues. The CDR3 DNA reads TGCGCCAGCAGCTCGGGGGACTACTCTAAAGAGACCCAGTACTTC. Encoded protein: CASSSGDYSKETQYF. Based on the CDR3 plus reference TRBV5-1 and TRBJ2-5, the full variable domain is KAGVTQTPRYLIKTRGQQVTLSCSPISGHRSVSWYQQTPGQGLQFLFEYFSETQRNKGNFPGRFSGRQFSNSRSEMNVSTLELGDSALYLCASSSGDYSKETQYFGPGTRLLVL.

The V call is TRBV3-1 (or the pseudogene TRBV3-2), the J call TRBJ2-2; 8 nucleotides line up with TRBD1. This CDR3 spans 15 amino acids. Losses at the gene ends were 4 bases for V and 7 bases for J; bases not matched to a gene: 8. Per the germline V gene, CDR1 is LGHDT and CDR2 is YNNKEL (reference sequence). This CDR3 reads CASSPFRQGIGELFF. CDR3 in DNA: TGTGCCAGCAGCCCCTTCCGACAGGGGATCGGGGAGCTGTTTTTT.

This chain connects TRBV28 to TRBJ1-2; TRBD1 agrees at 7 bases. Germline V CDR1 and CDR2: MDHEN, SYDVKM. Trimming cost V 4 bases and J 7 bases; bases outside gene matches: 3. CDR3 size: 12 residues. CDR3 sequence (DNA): TGTGCCAGCAGTTCGCGACAGGGTGGCTACACCTTC. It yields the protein CASSSRQGGYTF.

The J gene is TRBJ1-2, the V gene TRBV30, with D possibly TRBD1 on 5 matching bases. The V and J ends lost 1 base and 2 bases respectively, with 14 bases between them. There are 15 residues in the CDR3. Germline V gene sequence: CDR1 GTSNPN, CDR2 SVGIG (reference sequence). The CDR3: CAWSAWGKINYGYTF. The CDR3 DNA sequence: TGTGCCTGGAGTGCATGGGGCAAAATCAACTATGGCTACACCTTC.

The CDR3 coding sequence is TGTGCCAGCAGTACCCCCTCAAGGGGAGAGGGACTAGGTGAGCAGTACTTC. Amino acids: CASSTPSRGEGLGEQYF. The V call is TRBV27, the J call TRBJ2-7; 8 nucleotides line up with TRBD2. J was trimmed by 7 bases and V by 5 bases; bases with no gene match: 19. The CDR3 runs 17 residues. Germline values: CDR1 MNHEY, CDR2 SMNVEV (reference sequence).

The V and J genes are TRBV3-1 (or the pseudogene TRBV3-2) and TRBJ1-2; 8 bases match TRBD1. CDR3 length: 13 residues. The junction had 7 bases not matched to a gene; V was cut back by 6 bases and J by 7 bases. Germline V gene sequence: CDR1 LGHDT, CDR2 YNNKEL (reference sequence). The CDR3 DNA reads TGTGCCAGCAGTCTGACAGGGGAGGGTGGCTACACCTTC. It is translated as CASSLTGEGGYTF.

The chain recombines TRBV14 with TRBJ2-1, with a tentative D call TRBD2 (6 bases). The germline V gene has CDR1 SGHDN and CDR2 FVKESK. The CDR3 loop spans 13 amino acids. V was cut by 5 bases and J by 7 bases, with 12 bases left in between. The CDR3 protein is CASSRDFSNEQFF. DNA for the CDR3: TGTGCCAGCAGCAGGGACTTCTCGAATGAGCAGTTCTTC.

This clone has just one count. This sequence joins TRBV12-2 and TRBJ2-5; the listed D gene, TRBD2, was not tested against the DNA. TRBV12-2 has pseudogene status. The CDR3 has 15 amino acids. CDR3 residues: CASRLGLAGEETQYF. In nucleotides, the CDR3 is TGTGCAAGTCGCCTGGGACTAGCGGGAGAAGAGACCCAGTACTTC.

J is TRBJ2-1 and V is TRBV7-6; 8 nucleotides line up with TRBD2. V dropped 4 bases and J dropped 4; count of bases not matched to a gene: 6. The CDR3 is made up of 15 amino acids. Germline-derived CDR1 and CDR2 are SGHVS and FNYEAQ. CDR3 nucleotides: TGTGCCAGCAGCTCCCGGGAGGGCCTGTACAATGAGCAGTTCTTC. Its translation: CASSSREGLYNEQFF.

The DNA for the CDR3 is TGTGCCAGCGGGCCCGGGATCCTAAGCACAGATACGCAGTATTTT. It encodes CASGPGILSTDTQYF. V is TRBV19 and J is TRBJ2-3; D might be TRBD2 (5 bases). V lost 9 bases to trimming and J lost 0 bases, with 16 bases between them. From germline, CDR1 is LNHDA and CDR2 SQIVND (reference sequence). The CDR3 runs to 15 residues.

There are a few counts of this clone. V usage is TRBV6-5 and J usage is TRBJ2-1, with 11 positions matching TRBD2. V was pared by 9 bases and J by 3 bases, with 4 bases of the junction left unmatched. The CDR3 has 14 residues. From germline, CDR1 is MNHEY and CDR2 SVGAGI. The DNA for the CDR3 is TGTGCCAGTACCACTAGCGGGGGCTACAATGAGCAGTTCTTC. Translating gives CASTTSGGYNEQFF.

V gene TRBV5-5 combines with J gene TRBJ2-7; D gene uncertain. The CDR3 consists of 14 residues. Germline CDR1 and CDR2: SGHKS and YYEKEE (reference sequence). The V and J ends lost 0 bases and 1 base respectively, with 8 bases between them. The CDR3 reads CASSLVERSYEQYF. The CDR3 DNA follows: TGTGCCAGCAGCTTGGTAGAGCGATCCTACGAGCAGTACTTC.

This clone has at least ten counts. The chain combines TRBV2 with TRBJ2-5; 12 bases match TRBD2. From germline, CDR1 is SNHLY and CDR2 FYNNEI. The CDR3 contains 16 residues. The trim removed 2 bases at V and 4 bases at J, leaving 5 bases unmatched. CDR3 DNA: TGTGCCAGCAGTGAAATAAAGACTAGCGGGGGAGAGACCCAGTACTTC. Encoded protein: CASSEIKTSGGETQYF.

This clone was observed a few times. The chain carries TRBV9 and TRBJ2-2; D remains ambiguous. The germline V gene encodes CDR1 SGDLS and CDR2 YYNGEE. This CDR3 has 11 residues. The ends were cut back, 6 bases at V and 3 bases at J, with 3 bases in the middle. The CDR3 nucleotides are TGTGCCAGCACCGACACCGGGGAGCTGTTTTTT. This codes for CASTDTGELFF.

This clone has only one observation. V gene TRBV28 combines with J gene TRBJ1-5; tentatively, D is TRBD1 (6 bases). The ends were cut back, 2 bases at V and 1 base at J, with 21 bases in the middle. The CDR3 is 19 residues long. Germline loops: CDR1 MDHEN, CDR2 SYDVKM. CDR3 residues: CASSLGGALYILSNQPQHF. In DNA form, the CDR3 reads TGTGCCAGCAGTTTAGGGGGGGCCCTTTATATCCTCAGCAATCAGCCCCAGCATTTT.

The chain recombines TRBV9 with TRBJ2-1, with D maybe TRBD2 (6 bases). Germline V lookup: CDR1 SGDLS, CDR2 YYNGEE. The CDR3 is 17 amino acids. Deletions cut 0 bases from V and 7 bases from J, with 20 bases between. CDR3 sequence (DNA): TGTGCCAGCAGCGTAGCCCCCCGACTAGTGCTTCAAAATGAGCAGTTCTTC. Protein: CASSVAPRLVLQNEQFF.